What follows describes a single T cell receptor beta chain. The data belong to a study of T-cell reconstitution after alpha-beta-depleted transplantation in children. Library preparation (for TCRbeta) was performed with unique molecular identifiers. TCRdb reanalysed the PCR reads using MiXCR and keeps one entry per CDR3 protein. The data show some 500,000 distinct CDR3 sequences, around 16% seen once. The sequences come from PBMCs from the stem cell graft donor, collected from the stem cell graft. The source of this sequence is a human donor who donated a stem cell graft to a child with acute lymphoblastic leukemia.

Written as DNA, the CDR3 is TGCAGCGTTTCAATGGACAGGGTTGGGGAAAAACTGTTTTTT. Its translation is CSVSMDRVGEKLFF. This sequence joins TRBV29-1 and TRBJ1-4, with 8 nucleotides matching TRBD1. This CDR3 is built from 14 residues. The germline V gene encodes CDR1 SQVTM and CDR2 ANQGSEA. V was pared by 5 bases and J by 8 bases, with 10 bases of the junction left unmatched.